These 18 T cell receptor beta chains were sequenced from one sample in a study of blood T cell repertoires in COVID-19. TCRdb's copy holds only in-frame clones and misses some; the assay was immunoSEQ multiplex PCR. The repertoire holds about 400,000 clones, with around 90% as singletons. The sample taken for sequencing was PBMCs or T cells enriched from blood (not recorded which). The source of these receptors is a woman in her thirties or forties with acute COVID-19.

This clone was found once. The chain employs TRBV7-9 and TRBJ1-1, with D hard to call. The CDR3 totals 14 residues. The germline V and J ends were trimmed by 5 bases and 4 bases, with 14 bases remaining between them. CDR1 is SEHNR and CDR2 is FQNEAQ in the germline V gene (reference sequence). CDR3 DNA sequence: TGTGCCAGCAGCCCCGGGAGGCGGAGCACTGAAGCTTTCTTT. Translated: CASSPGRRSTEAFF.

This clone has just one count. The genes are TRBV4-2 and TRBJ2-3; TRBD2 matches at 8 bases. The CDR3 extends over 16 amino acids. Germline values: CDR1 LGHNA, CDR2 YNFKEQ. Trimming cost V 0 bases and J 6 bases; bases outside gene matches: 8. The CDR3 DNA is TGTGCCAGCAGCCAAGATCTGAGCCTAGCGGGCGATACGCAGTATTTT. The encoded protein is CASSQDLSLAGDTQYF.

The rearrangement links TRBV6-5 to TRBJ2-4; the match to TRBD1 covers 8 bases. In germline, CDR1 is MNHEY, CDR2 SVGAGI. The CDR3 covers 14 residues. V gave up 11 bases and J gave up 0 bases; unmatched junction bases: 6. DNA for the CDR3: TGTGCCGTCCAGGGGGCCCGAGCCAAAAACATTCAGTACTTC. Translated, it gives CAVQGARAKNIQYF.

This chain uses TRBV5-1 with TRBJ2-7, with D perhaps matching TRBD1 (6 bases). V was shortened by 5 bases and J by 7 bases, with 19 bases between the two germline ends. The CDR3 runs 14 residues. Germline V gives CDR1 SGHRS, CDR2 YFSETQ. This CDR3 is CASSVSQGSGEQYF. Written as DNA, the CDR3 is TGCGCCAGCAGTGTTAGTCAGGGGAGTGGGGAGCAGTACTTC. The full variable domain, in which reference TRBV5-1 and TRBJ2-7 provide the parts outside the CDR3, is KAGVTQTPRYLIKTRGQQVTLSCSPISGHRSVSWYQQTPGQGLQFLFEYFSETQRNKGNFPGRFSGRQFSNSRSEMNVSTLELGDSALYLCASSVSQGSGEQYFGPGTRLTVT.

The chain uses TRBV25-1 and TRBJ2-5; tentatively, D is TRBD2 (6 bases). Germline V lookup: CDR1 MGHDK, CDR2 SYGVNS. The CDR3 has 13 amino acids. V was pared by 5 bases and J by 2 bases, with 9 bases between. The CDR3 spells CASSPGLQETQYF. CDR3 sequence (DNA): TGTGCCAGCAGTCCAGGACTACAAGAGACCCAGTACTTC.

The CDR3 bases are TGTGCCAGCAGCTTAGCGGCGGGGGACTACACCGGGGAGCTGTTTTTT. Amino acids: CASSLAAGDYTGELFF. The chain has TRBV7-8 and TRBJ2-2; 7 nucleotides match TRBD2. Unmatched junction bases numbered 4, after V lost 0 bases and J lost 3 bases. The CDR3 has 16 residues. Per the germline V gene, CDR1 is SGHVS and CDR2 is FQNEAQ.

This chain connects TRBV6-5 to TRBJ2-5; tentatively, D is TRBD1 (6 bases). The CDR3 consists of 13 residues. Per the germline V gene, CDR1 is MNHEY and CDR2 is SVGAGI. V shed 4 bases and J shed 2 bases, with 8 bases lying between them. The CDR3 spells CASSLDRQETQYF. The CDR3 DNA reads as TGTGCCAGCAGTTTGGACAGACAAGAGACCCAGTACTTC.

V and J are TRBV5-1 and TRBJ2-5; D is unresolved. There are 14 residues in the CDR3. Germline-derived CDR1 and CDR2 are SGHRS and YFSETQ. Trimming pared 1 base from V and 2 bases from J, leaving 9 bases between. The chain's CDR3 is CASSLQAIQETQYF. The CDR3 bases are TGCGCCAGCAGCTTGCAAGCGATACAAGAGACCCAGTACTTC.

The chain joins TRBV3-1 (or the pseudogene TRBV3-2) to TRBJ2-1; TRBD2 matches 12 bases. Germline CDR1 LGHDT, CDR2 YNNKEL (reference sequence). This CDR3 is built from 15 residues. The V segment lost 5 bases and the J segment 6 bases; nucleotides outside the gene matches: 5. The CDR3 nucleotides are TGTGCCAGCAGCTTAACTAGCGGGGGGCCCAATGAGCAGTTCTTC. Its translation is CASSLTSGGPNEQFF.

The chain recombines TRBV10-3 with TRBJ1-2; TRBD1 aligns across 10 bases. From germline, CDR1 is ENHRY and CDR2 SYGVKD. The CDR3 contains 14 residues. Trimming took 0 bases from V and 6 from J; bases not matched to a gene: 1. The CDR3 DNA is TGTGCCATCAGTGAGTCGGGACAGGGGAATGGCTACACCTTC. This sequence encodes CAISESGQGNGYTF.

V gene TRBV5-1 combines with J gene TRBJ2-7; 10 bases fit TRBD1. CDR1 and CDR2 (germline): SGHRS, YFSETQ. With V trimmed by 0 bases and J by 5 bases, 8 bases remained unmatched. The CDR3 is 16 amino acids. CDR3 bases: TGCGCCAGCAGCTTGGATCCGGGACAGGGGTCCAACGAGCAGTACTTC. Translated: CASSLDPGQGSNEQYF.

The V gene is TRBV24-1, the J gene TRBJ2-3, with TRBD2 identical over 10 bases. V lost 5 bases to trimming and J lost 3 bases; unmatched junction nucleotides: 7. The CDR3 runs 16 residues. Germline V gives CDR1 KGHDR, CDR2 SFDVKD. This CDR3 is CATSGTSGGVTDTQYF. CDR3 in DNA: TGTGCCACCAGTGGGACGAGCGGGGGGGTAACAGATACGCAGTATTTT.

The chain joins TRBV11-2 to TRBJ2-5; tentative D call: TRBD2 (7 bases). This CDR3 comprises 18 residues. CDR1 is SGHAT, CDR2 FQNNGV, per germline. V was pared by 5 bases and J by 5 bases, with 27 bases between. This chain's CDR3 is CASSRGGVQGSSMETQYF. The DNA of the CDR3 is TGTGCCAGCAGCAGGGGGGGGGTACAGGGAAGTTCTATGGAGACCCAGTACTTC.

The chain couples TRBV5-1 to TRBJ2-5; 7 nucleotides align to TRBD2. Germline CDR1 and CDR2: SGHRS and YFSETQ. The junction had 9 bases not matched to a gene; V was cut back by 0 bases and J by 4 bases. There are 16 residues in the CDR3. As DNA, the CDR3 is TGCGCCAGCAGCTTGGGCCCTGGGAGGGTTTCAGAGACCCAGTACTTC. This gives the protein CASSLGPGRVSETQYF.

The V and J genes are TRBV6-2 or TRBV6-3 and TRBJ1-5, with unresolved D. CDR3 length: 15 amino acids. The ends were cut back, 0 bases at V and 1 base at J, with 7 bases in the middle. Germline lookup yields CDR1 MNHEY and CDR2 SVGEGT. CDR3 nucleotide sequence: TGTGCCAGCAGTTACTCATACGGGAGCAATCAGCCCCAGCATTTT. It encodes CASSYSYGSNQPQHF.

The V gene is TRBV3-1 (or the pseudogene TRBV3-2), the J gene TRBJ1-2; the match to TRBD1 covers 9 bases. The CDR3 runs 16 residues. From germline, CDR1 is LGHDT and CDR2 YNNKEL (reference sequence). V gave up 0 bases and J gave up 7 bases; unmatched junction bases: 9. This chain's CDR3 is CASSQDRGQGSFGYTF. CDR3 nucleotide sequence: TGTGCCAGCAGCCAAGATAGGGGACAGGGAAGTTTTGGCTACACCTTC.

The chain has TRBV2 and TRBJ1-5; TRBD1 might be the D (6 bases). Trimming took 2 bases from V and 0 from J, leaving 17 bases between them. This CDR3 is built from 18 residues. The germline V gene has CDR1 SNHLY and CDR2 FYNNEI. This chain's CDR3 is CASSELDRMIYSNQPQHF. The CDR3 nucleotides are TGTGCCAGCAGTGAATTGGACAGAATGATCTATAGCAATCAGCCCCAGCATTTT.

The chain couples TRBV7-9 to TRBJ1-4; D is uncertain. Per the germline V gene, CDR1 is SEHNR and CDR2 is FQNEAQ (reference sequence). There are 15 residues in the CDR3. Trimming pared 2 bases from V and 8 bases from J, leaving 15 bases between. CDR3 in amino acids: CASSLYKGGEEKLFF. DNA for the CDR3: TGTGCCAGCAGCTTATATAAGGGCGGGGAGGAAAAACTGTTTTTT.